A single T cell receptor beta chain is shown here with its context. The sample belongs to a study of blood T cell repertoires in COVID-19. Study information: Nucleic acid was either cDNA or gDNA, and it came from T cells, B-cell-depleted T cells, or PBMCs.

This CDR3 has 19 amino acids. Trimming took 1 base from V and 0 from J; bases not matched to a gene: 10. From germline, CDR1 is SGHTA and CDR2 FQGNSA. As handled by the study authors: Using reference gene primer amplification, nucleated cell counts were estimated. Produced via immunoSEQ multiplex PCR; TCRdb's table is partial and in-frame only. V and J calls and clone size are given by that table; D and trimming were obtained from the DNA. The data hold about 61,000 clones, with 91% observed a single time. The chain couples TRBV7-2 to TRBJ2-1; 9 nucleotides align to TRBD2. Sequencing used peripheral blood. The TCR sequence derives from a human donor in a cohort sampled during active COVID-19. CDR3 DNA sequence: TGTGCCAGCAGCTTAGTAGGGGCTAGCGGGGTAAGCTCCTACAATGAGCAGTTCTTC. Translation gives CASSLVGASGVSSYNEQFF.